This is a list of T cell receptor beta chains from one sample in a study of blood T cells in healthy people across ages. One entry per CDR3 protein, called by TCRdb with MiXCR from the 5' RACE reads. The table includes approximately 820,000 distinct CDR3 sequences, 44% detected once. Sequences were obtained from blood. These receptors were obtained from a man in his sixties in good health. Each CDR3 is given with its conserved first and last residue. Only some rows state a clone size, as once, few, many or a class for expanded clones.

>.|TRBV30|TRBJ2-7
CAWPLEYYEQYF
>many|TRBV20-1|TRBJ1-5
CSALISNQPQHF
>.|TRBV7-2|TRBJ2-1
CASSSPRWEQFF
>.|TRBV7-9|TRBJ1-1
CASSDDRDEAFF
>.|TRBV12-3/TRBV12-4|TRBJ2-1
CASNAGTAYNEQFF
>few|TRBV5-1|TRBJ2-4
CASSLSGGAAKNIQYF
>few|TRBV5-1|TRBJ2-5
CASSPRLAVREETQYF
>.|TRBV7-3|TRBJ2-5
CASSWTSGGGETQYF
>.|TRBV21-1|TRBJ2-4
CASSRRMRAKNIQYF
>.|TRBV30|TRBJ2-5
CAWGLKGTQYF
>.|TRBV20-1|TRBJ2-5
CSARGWVRGSQETQYF
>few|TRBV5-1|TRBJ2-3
CASSLGRGQAGTDTQYF
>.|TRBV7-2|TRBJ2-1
CASSPRGGLLNEQFF
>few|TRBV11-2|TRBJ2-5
CASSLGWRDKETQYF
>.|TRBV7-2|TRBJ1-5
CASSSRTGSNQPQHF
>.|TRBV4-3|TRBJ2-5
CASSQDRVAGLAGGRETQYF
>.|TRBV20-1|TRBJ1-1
CSAGPGGMNTEAFF
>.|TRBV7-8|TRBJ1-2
CASSTNGGYGYTF
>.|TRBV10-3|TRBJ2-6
CAISDGQTGANILTF
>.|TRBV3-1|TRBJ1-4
CASSQVPRGREGKLFF
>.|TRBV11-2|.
CASSYRRLVSYNEQYF
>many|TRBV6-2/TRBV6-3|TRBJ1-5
CASSYPTGVRQPQHF
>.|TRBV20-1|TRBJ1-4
CSARSLTGGTNEKLFF
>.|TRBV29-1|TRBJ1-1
CSVQEGGRGGTEAFF
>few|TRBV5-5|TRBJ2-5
CASSLGPSSSLETQYF
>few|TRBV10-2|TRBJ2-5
CARRLTSGNQETQYF
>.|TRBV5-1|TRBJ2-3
CASSSWTLVWYF
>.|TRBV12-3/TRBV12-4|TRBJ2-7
CASSPSGTGGPGLLREQYF
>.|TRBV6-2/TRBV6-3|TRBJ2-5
CASRTGVETQYF
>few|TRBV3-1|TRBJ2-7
CASSQESRGGLPFSYEQYF
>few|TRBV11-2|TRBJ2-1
CASSSREDSLEQFF
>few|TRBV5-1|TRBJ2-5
CASPPPRTGVPGKQETQYF
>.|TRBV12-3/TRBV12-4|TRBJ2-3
CASSLASTTSTDTQYF
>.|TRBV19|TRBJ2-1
CASSPGLANPYNEQFF
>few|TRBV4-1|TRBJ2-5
CASRKGTGETQYF
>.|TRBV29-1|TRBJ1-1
CSATIEGKPEAFF
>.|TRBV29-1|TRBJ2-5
CSVGGAVGRETQYF
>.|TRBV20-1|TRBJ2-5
CSARASRGGYQETQYF
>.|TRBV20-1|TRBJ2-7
CSARPGTGGTYEQYF
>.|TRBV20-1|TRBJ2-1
CSAPTGKNNEQFF
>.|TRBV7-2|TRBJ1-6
CASSLEGLGGSPLHF
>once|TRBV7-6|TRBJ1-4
CASQQGTNEKLFF
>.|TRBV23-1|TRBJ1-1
CASSATGGRHVTEAFF
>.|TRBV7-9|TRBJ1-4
CASSNTGGTNEKLFF